The 11 T cell receptor beta chains below all came from one sample that was sequenced in a study of identical twins. TCRdb processed the 5' RACE reads anew with MiXCR; each CDR3 protein has one entry. The sample records about 280,000 distinct CDR3 sequences, more than 6.5% being singletons. Another study also made use of these data, one on yellow fever vaccine responses in identical twins.

The material sequenced was memory (CD45RO+) T cells sorted from blood. The source of these receptors is a woman between 18 and 30 years old in good health.

This clonotype was seen many times. J is TRBJ2-7 and V is TRBV20-1, with 7 nucleotides matching TRBD2. Germline CDR1 is DFQATT and CDR2 is SNEGSKA (reference sequence). The CDR3 length is 13 residues. V lost 4 bases and J lost 0; bases outside the gene matches: 3. CDR3 loop: CSATRTSSYEQYF. CDR3 nucleotides: TGCAGTGCTACCCGGACTAGCTCCTACGAGCAGTACTTC.

J is TRBJ2-5 and V is TRBV5-6; 8 bases line up with TRBD1. Germline assignment: CDR1 SGHDT and CDR2 YYEEEE. The CDR3 length is 15 residues. J lost 0 bases, V lost 3 bases, and 4 bases had no gene match. CDR3 residues: CASSSSTGDQETQYF. For the CDR3, the DNA is TGTGCCAGCAGCTCCTCGACAGGGGACCAAGAGACCCAGTACTTC.

This chain links TRBV5-1 with TRBJ2-7; D may be TRBD1 or TRBD2 (6 bases each). The V end was cut by 4 bases, the J end by 9 bases, with 11 bases between. Germline CDR1 reads SGHRS; CDR2 reads YFSETQ. This CDR3 contains 11 residues. The CDR3 sequence: CASSAQGGQYF. Here the CDR3 DNA reads TGCGCCAGCAGCGCACAGGGAGGGCAGTACTTC.

The sample holds a few counts of this clonotype. This chain joins TRBV7-6 and TRBJ1-3; D might be TRBD1 (6 bases). The CDR3 runs 15 residues. Germline CDR1 and CDR2: SGHVS and FNYEAQ. Deletions cut 1 base from V and 5 bases from J, with 12 bases between. CDR3 in amino acids: CASSLESTGRNTIYF. DNA of the CDR3: TGTGCCAGCAGCTTAGAATCGACAGGAAGAAACACCATATATTTT.

Many counts were recorded for this clonotype. The V gene is TRBV5-6, the J gene TRBJ1-5; no clear D. Germline CDR1 is SGHDT and CDR2 is YYEEEE. Trimming pared 2 bases from V and 5 bases from J, leaving 8 bases between. CDR3 length equals 13 residues. The CDR3 region is CASSFTGDQPQHF. CDR3 coding DNA: TGTGCCAGCAGCTTCACGGGAGATCAGCCCCAGCATTTT.

This clonotype was found a few times. The chain joins TRBV5-6 to TRBJ1-1; D unclear. In germline, CDR1 is SGHDT, CDR2 YYEEEE. The germline V and J ends were trimmed by 2 bases and 4 bases, with 3 bases remaining between them. CDR3 length: 11 amino acids. CDR3 protein: CASSFRTEAFF. Written as DNA, the CDR3 is TGTGCCAGCAGCTTTCGCACTGAAGCTTTCTTT.

Many counts were recorded for this clonotype. The chain links TRBV7-3 to TRBJ1-1; 9 bases fit TRBD1. Germline V CDR1 and CDR2: SGHTA, FQGTGA. There are 15 residues in the CDR3. V lost 5 bases to trimming and J lost 1 base; unmatched junction nucleotides: 5. CDR3 loop: CASSKDRGPNTEAFF. DNA of the CDR3: TGTGCCAGCAGCAAGGACAGGGGCCCGAACACTGAAGCTTTCTTT.

This clonotype was found many times. The chain joins TRBV7-9 to TRBJ1-1, with TRBD1 matching 8 bases. V was clipped by 1 base and J by 1 base; unmatched bases: 2. The CDR3 extends over 15 amino acids. CDR1 and CDR2 (germline): SEHNR, FQNEAQ (reference sequence). In DNA, the CDR3 is TGTGCCAGCAGCTTAGTCGGGACAGGGAACACTGAAGCTTTCTTT. It is translated as CASSLVGTGNTEAFF.

This clonotype was recorded a few times. V gene TRBV12-3 or TRBV12-4 combines with J gene TRBJ1-2; 8 bases fit TRBD1. After removal of 6 bases from V and 0 bases from J, the junction contained 12 bases not matched to a gene. CDR3 length: 17 residues. This CDR3 reads CASSTRTGRLTNYGYTF. The CDR3 DNA reads as TGTGCCAGCAGCACCAGGACAGGGAGGCTAACTAACTATGGCTACACCTTC.

This clonotype was detected many times. The chain uses TRBV4-2 and TRBJ1-1, with a tentative D call TRBD1 (5 bases). The V gene lost 1 base and the J gene lost 4 bases, with 19 bases spanning the gap. The germline V gene has CDR1 LGHNA and CDR2 YNFKEQ. The length of the CDR3 is 17 residues. The CDR3: CASSQGGAGGVGTEAFF. The CDR3 DNA sequence: TGTGCCAGCAGCCAAGGGGGAGCGGGGGGTGTGGGCACTGAAGCTTTCTTT.

This chain connects TRBV5-5 to TRBJ2-2; D is uncertain. V lost 0 bases to trimming and J lost 5 bases, with 8 bases between them. The CDR3 length is 14 residues. Germline V gene data show CDR1 as SGHKS and CDR2 as YYEKEE (reference sequence). The chain's CDR3 is CASSLGGPTGELFF. The CDR3, as DNA: TGTGCCAGCAGCTTGGGAGGACCAACCGGGGAGCTGTTTTTT.